The 29 T cell receptor beta chains below come from one sample, sequenced in a study of cytomegalovirus exposure and HLA in healthy donors (dated by TCRdb to 2015 to 2018). Receptors were amplified or captured by the immunoSEQ multiplex PCR assay. As stored in TCRdb, this immuneACCESS dataset retains in-frame rearrangements with V and J assigned. A fraction of the clones does not appear; measured against another copy, unresolved V genes explain less than half of the discrepancy, and the remainder lacks a known reason. For this sample the table gives 100,000 to 120,000 clones, of which roughly nine tenths were detected only once. About 2% of the sample belongs to the ten largest clones. The sequenced sample consisted of PBMCs. The receptors were sampled from a woman aged 18-30 years in good health and CMV-seronegative.

The chain carries TRBV10-3 and TRBJ2-7; D remains ambiguous. The V end lost 3 bases, the J end lost 7 bases, and 16 bases lay between the germline ends. This CDR3 contains 14 residues. Germline loops: CDR1 ENHRY, CDR2 SYGVKD. Here the CDR3 reads CAISDPRFGGEQYF. DNA for the CDR3: TGTGCCATCAGTGACCCCAGGTTCGGTGGGGAGCAGTACTTC.

This chain connects TRBV6-5 to TRBJ1-1, with 8 bases that match TRBD1. This CDR3 comprises 14 residues. Trimming removed 6 bases from V and 11 bases from J; junction bases left unmatched: 14. Germline V gene sequence: CDR1 MNHEY, CDR2 SVGAGI. Here the CDR3 reads CASRAGGAEGPAFF. CDR3 coding DNA: TGTGCCAGCAGGGCAGGGGGCGCCGAGGGCCCGGCTTTCTTT.

The rearrangement uses TRBV7-2 and TRBJ2-7, with D possibly matching TRBD2 (5 bases). Germline assignment: CDR1 SGHTA and CDR2 FQGNSA. This CDR3 has 14 amino acids. Trimming took off 5 bases at V and 2 bases at J, with 13 bases between the two ends. CDR3 DNA sequence: TGTGCCAGCAGCCCCCCCGCGAGGGCCTACGAGCAGTACTTC. It specifies CASSPPARAYEQYF.

The chain joins TRBV9 to TRBJ2-3, with 9 bases aligning to TRBD2. There are 16 residues in the CDR3. The germline gives CDR1 SGDLS, CDR2 YYNGEE. The trim removed 2 bases at V and 2 bases at J, leaving 6 bases unmatched. CDR3 in DNA: TGTGCCAGCAGCGTTCAGGCGGGGGGGTCCACAGATACGCAGTATTTT. The encoded protein is CASSVQAGGSTDTQYF.

J is TRBJ2-6 and V is TRBV28, with D maybe TRBD2 (7 bases). The CDR3 is 17 residues long. In germline, CDR1 is MDHEN, CDR2 SYDVKM. Trimming took off 2 bases at V and 4 bases at J, with 15 bases between the two ends. The CDR3 is CASSLAGAAFGANVLTF. The CDR3 bases are TGTGCCAGCAGTTTAGCGGGGGCGGCCTTCGGGGCCAACGTCCTGACTTTC.

CDR3 bases: TGTGCCTGGAGTGTAACAGGGGCGATTACACCCCTCCACTTT. The encoded protein is CAWSVTGAITPLHF. This sequence joins TRBV30 and TRBJ1-6; 7 bases align to TRBD1. The CDR3 sequence is 14 residues long. Per germline, CDR1 GTSNPN and CDR2 SVGIG (reference sequence). Trimming cost V 0 bases and J 11 bases; bases outside gene matches: 7.

The rearrangement joins TRBV7-2 to TRBJ2-3, with D maybe TRBD1 (6 bases). The germline V and J ends were trimmed by 1 base and 5 bases, with 13 bases remaining between them. CDR3 length: 15 amino acids. CDR1 SGHTA and CDR2 FQGNSA come from the germline V gene. This chain's CDR3 is CASSLEAGAIDTQYF. CDR3 sequence (DNA): TGTGCCAGCAGCTTAGAGGCAGGGGCGATAGATACGCAGTATTTT. The complete variable domain, with remaining parts taken from reference TRBV7-2 and TRBJ2-3, reads GAGVSQSPSNKVTEKGKDVELRCDPISGHTALYWYRQSLGQGLEFLIYFQGNSAPDKSGLPSDRFSAERTGGSVSTLTIQRTQQEDSAVYLCASSLEAGAIDTQYFGPGTRLTVL.

The genes are TRBV30 and TRBJ1-3; D call uncertain. This CDR3 has 14 residues. Germline V gene data show CDR1 as GTSNPN and CDR2 as SVGIG (reference sequence). Trimming took 8 bases from V and 1 from J, leaving 15 bases between them. CDR3 coding DNA: TGTGCCCAAGGTGGGAGCTTATCTGGAAACACCATATATTTT. Translation: CAQGGSLSGNTIYF.

This chain uses TRBV10-3 with TRBJ2-2; weak D call: TRBD2 (6 bases). This CDR3 is 16 amino acids long. In germline, CDR1 is ENHRY, CDR2 SYGVKD. The germline V and J ends were trimmed by 3 bases and 3 bases, with 14 bases remaining between them. DNA for the CDR3: TGTGCCATCAGTGATGGACGGGCGGGATACACCGGGGAGCTGTTTTTT. Protein sequence: CAISDGRAGYTGELFF.

The chain combines TRBV7-9 with TRBJ2-2; 7 nucleotides match TRBD2. V lost 6 bases to trimming and J lost 2 bases; unmatched junction nucleotides: 9. The CDR3 runs 16 residues. Per germline, CDR1 SEHNR and CDR2 FQNEAQ (reference sequence). The CDR3 here is CASRPPSGRNTGELFF. DNA of the CDR3: TGTGCCAGCAGACCGCCTAGCGGACGAAACACCGGGGAGCTGTTTTTT.

CDR3 bases: TGTGCCAGCAGCACTACAGAGACCCAGTACTTC. This encodes CASSTTETQYF. The chain couples TRBV6-5 to TRBJ2-5; D uncertain. Germline V CDR1 and CDR2: MNHEY, SVGAGI. The CDR3 sequence is 11 residues long. V was shortened by 6 bases and J by 4 bases, with 6 bases between the two germline ends.

This sequence joins TRBV28 and TRBJ2-7, with D unresolved. The CDR3 contains 14 residues. Germline lookup yields CDR1 MDHEN and CDR2 SYDVKM. V lost 2 bases and J lost 0, with 8 bases in between. The CDR3 region has the DNA TGTGCCAGCAGTTTACTCGGTCCCTCCTACGAGCAGTACTTC. This encodes CASSLLGPSYEQYF.

The rearrangement links TRBV11-1 to TRBJ2-1, with D perhaps matching TRBD1 (5 bases). This CDR3 contains 14 residues. Deletions cut 1 base from V and 5 bases from J, with 9 bases between. The germline CDR1 and CDR2 sequences are SGHAT and FQDESV (reference sequence). DNA of the CDR3: TGTGCCAGCAGCTTAGGACAGTTACACAATGAGCAGTTCTTC. Translating gives CASSLGQLHNEQFF.

The J gene is TRBJ2-3, the V gene TRBV29-1; 11 bases fit TRBD2. Germline trimming cut 0 bases from V and 1 base from J; bases unmatched to any gene: 6. This CDR3 region has 17 residues. Germline V CDR1 and CDR2: SQVTM, ANQGSEA. This CDR3 is CSVEDPSTSGGTDTQYF. The DNA for the CDR3 is TGCAGCGTTGAAGACCCCTCGACTAGCGGGGGCACAGATACGCAGTATTTT.

The chain recombines TRBV19 with TRBJ1-2; 9 bases are a match to TRBD1. Looked up from germline, CDR1 is LNHDA and CDR2 is SQIVND (reference sequence). V lost 4 bases to trimming and J lost 8 bases; unmatched junction nucleotides: 5. The CDR3 runs to 13 residues. CDR3 DNA: TGTGCCAGTAGTACTACAGGGGGCGGGGGCTACACCTTC. Its translation is CASSTTGGGGYTF.

CDR3 sequence: CASSLYLNTEAFF. CDR3 nucleotide sequence: TGTGCCAGCAGTTTATACTTGAACACTGAAGCTTTCTTT. The rearrangement uses TRBV27 and TRBJ1-1; no firm D call. The ends were cut back, 1 base at V and 0 bases at J, with 3 bases in the middle. Germline-derived CDR1 and CDR2 are MNHEY and SMNVEV (reference sequence). CDR3 length: 13 amino acids.

This clone was observed a single time. The chain employs TRBV7-6 and TRBJ1-4; no clear D gene. The CDR3 covers 14 residues. CDR1 and CDR2 (germline): SGHVS, FNYEAQ. Deletions cut 1 base from V and 3 bases from J, with 6 bases between. The CDR3 spells CASSLEAANEKLFF. CDR3 DNA sequence: TGTGCCAGCAGCTTAGAGGCGGCTAATGAAAAACTGTTTTTT.

The genes are TRBV7-6 and TRBJ2-2; 8 bases line up with TRBD2. The CDR3 spans 16 residues. Trimming took 1 base from V and 7 from J; bases not matched to a gene: 8. Germline V gene lookup returns CDR1 SGHVS and CDR2 FNYEAQ. The CDR3, as DNA: TGTGCCAGCAGCTTAGGGGCAGCGGGAGCCGGCGGGGAGCTGTTTTTT. It encodes CASSLGAAGAGGELFF.

The chain recombines TRBV28 with TRBJ2-7; perhaps TRBD1 as D (5 bases). This CDR3 has 14 amino acids. Trimming left V 3 bases short and J 3 bases short, with 12 bases between. Looked up from germline, CDR1 is MDHEN and CDR2 is SYDVKM. The CDR3 DNA reads TGTGCCAGCAGTTTGGCCAGGGCGTTCTACGAGCAGTACTTC. As protein: CASSLARAFYEQYF.

The chain carries TRBV28 and TRBJ2-2; D unresolved. Trimming removed 7 bases at V and 4 bases at J, with 10 bases between. Germline CDR1 and CDR2: MDHEN and SYDVKM. CDR3 length: 13 amino acids. CDR3 region: CASTLLATGELFF. The DNA of the CDR3 is TGTGCCAGCACCCTTTTAGCCACCGGGGAGCTGTTTTTT.

The chain recombines TRBV4-2 with TRBJ2-3; 10 bases map to TRBD2. Germline CDR1 LGHNA, CDR2 YNFKEQ. V was clipped by 0 bases and J by 4 bases; unmatched bases: 4. This CDR3 is built from 16 residues. CDR3 sequence (DNA): TGTGCCAGCAGCCAAGATTTAGCGGGGGGAGCAGATACGCAGTATTTT. Encoded protein: CASSQDLAGGADTQYF.

The rearrangement uses TRBV29-1 and TRBJ2-1; no clear D gene. CDR3 length equals 12 residues. Germline V gene lookup returns CDR1 SQVTM and CDR2 ANQGSEA. Trimming cost V 6 bases and J 3 bases, with 9 bases left between them. The chain's CDR3 is CSVDDNYNEQFF. Written as DNA, the CDR3 is TGCAGCGTCGATGACAACTACAATGAGCAGTTCTTC.

This chain links TRBV7-3 with TRBJ1-1; D remains ambiguous. V was pared by 2 bases and J by 2 bases, with 6 bases between. The germline gives CDR1 SGHTA, CDR2 FQGTGA. CDR3 size: 13 residues. In DNA, the CDR3 is TGTGCCAGCAGCTTATGGAGTAACACTGAAGCTTTCTTT. Protein product: CASSLWSNTEAFF.

This sequence joins TRBV30 and TRBJ1-1; 7 bases are a match to TRBD1. Germline loops: CDR1 GTSNPN, CDR2 SVGIG (reference sequence). The CDR3 has 14 residues. V gave up 1 base and J gave up 0 bases; unmatched junction bases: 2. The CDR3 nucleotides read TGTGCCTGGAGTGGGGGGACAGTGAACACTGAAGCTTTCTTT. It encodes CAWSGGTVNTEAFF.

CDR3 DNA sequence: TGTGCCTGGAGTACCAGTTATAATTCACCCCTCCACTTT. Translated, it gives CAWSTSYNSPLHF. V is TRBV30 and J is TRBJ1-6; no clear D gene. Germline V gene sequence: CDR1 GTSNPN, CDR2 SVGIG (reference sequence). The CDR3 extends over 13 amino acids. Deletions cut 2 bases from V and 4 bases from J, with 6 bases between.

V is TRBV28 and J is TRBJ1-2; D perhaps matches TRBD1 (5 bases). V was trimmed by 6 bases and J by 4 bases, leaving 12 bases between them. Germline CDR1 and CDR2: MDHEN and SYDVKM. This CDR3 region has 13 residues. CDR3 coding DNA: TGTGCCAGCAGCACTGCGGGGACCTATGGCTACACCTTC. It specifies CASSTAGTYGYTF.

The chain uses TRBV5-4 and TRBJ2-7; D remains unclear. V gave up 4 bases and J gave up 1 base, with 9 bases separating them. Germline loops: CDR1 SGHNT, CDR2 YYREEE (reference sequence). The CDR3 runs 13 residues. The CDR3 DNA follows: TGTGCCAGCAGCGCCCCCGGGTCCTACGAGCAGTACTTC. It codes for CASSAPGSYEQYF. Full variable domain (remainder filled in from reference TRBV5-4 and TRBJ2-7): ETGVTQSPTHLIKTRGQQVTLRCSSQSGHNTVSWYQQALGQGPQFIFQYYREEENGRGNFPPRFSGLQFPNYSSELNVNALELDDSALYLCASSAPGSYEQYFGPGTRLTVT.

The chain carries TRBV4-2 and TRBJ2-3; TRBD1 matches 9 bases. The germline gives CDR1 LGHNA, CDR2 YNFKEQ. CDR3 length: 15 amino acids. J gave up 2 bases and V 4 bases, and 4 bases lay outside the gene matches. CDR3 sequence (DNA): TGTGCCAGCAGCCCAAGGACAGGGGACACAGATACGCAGTATTTT. It translates to CASSPRTGDTDTQYF.

This CDR3 reads CASSFSSGETQYF. DNA of the CDR3: TGCGCCAGCAGCTTCTCGAGCGGGGAGACCCAGTACTTC. V usage is TRBV5-1 and J usage is TRBJ2-5; a weak D match, TRBD2 (6 bases). CDR1 is SGHRS, CDR2 YFSETQ, per germline. The CDR3 runs to 13 residues. Trimming pared 2 bases from V and 5 bases from J, leaving 10 bases between.